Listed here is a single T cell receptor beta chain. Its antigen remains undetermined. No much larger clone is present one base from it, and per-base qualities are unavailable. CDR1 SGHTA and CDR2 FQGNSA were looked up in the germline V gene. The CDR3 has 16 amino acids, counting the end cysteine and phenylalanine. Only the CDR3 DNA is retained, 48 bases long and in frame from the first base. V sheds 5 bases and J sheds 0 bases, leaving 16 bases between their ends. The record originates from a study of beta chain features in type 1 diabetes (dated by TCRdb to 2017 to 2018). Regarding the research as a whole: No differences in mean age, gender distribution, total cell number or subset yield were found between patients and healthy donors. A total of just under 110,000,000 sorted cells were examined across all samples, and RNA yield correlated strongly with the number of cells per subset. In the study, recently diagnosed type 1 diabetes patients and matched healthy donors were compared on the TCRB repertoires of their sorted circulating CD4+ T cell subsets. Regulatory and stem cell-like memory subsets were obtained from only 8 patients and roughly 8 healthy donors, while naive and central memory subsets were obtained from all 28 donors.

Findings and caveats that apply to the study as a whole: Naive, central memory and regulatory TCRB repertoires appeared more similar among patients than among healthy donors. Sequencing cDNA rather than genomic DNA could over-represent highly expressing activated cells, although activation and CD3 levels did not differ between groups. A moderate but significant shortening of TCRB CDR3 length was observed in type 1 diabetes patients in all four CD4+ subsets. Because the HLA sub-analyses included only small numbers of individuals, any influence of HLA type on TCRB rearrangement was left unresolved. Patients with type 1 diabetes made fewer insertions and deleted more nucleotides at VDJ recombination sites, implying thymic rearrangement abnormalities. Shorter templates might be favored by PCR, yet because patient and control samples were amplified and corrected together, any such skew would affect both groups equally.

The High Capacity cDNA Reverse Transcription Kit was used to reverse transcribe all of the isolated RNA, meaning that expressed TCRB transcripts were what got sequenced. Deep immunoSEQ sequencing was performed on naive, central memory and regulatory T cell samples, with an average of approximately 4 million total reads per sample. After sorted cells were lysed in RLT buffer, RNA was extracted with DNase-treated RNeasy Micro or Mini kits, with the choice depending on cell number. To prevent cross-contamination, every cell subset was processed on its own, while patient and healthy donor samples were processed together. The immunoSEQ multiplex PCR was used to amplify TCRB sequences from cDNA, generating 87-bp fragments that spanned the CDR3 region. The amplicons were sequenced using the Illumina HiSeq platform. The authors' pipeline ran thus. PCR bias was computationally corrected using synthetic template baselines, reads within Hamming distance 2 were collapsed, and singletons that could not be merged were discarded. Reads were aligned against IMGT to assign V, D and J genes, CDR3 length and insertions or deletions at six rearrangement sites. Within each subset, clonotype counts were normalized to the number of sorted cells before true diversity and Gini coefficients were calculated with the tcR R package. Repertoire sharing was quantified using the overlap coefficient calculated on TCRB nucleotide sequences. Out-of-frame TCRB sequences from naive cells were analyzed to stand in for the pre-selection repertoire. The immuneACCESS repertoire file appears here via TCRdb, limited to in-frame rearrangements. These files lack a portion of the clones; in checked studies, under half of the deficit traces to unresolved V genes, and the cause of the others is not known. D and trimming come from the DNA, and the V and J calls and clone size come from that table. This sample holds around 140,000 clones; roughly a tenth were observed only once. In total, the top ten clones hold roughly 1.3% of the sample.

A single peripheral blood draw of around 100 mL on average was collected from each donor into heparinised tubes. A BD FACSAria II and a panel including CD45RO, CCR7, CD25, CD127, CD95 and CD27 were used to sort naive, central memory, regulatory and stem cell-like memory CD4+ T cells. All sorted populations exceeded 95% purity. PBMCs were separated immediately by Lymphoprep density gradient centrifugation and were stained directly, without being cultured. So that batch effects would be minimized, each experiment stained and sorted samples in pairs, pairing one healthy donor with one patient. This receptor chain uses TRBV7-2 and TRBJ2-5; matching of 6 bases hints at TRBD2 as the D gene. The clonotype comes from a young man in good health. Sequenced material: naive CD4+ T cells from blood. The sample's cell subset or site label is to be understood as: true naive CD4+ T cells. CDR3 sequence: CASSPRGGVNQETQYF. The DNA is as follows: TGTGCCAGCAGCCCCCGTGGAGGGGTTAACCAAGAGACCCAGTACTTC.